This T cell receptor beta chain was sequenced for a study of blood T cells in healthy people across ages (dated by TCRdb to between 2014 and 2017). Study-level background: Template switching captured roughly one uniquely barcoded TCR beta cDNA molecule per two T cells in model experiments. The study measured age-related changes in TCR beta repertoire diversity using deep sequencing normalized with unique cDNA molecular identifiers. The donors were split into four age groups: young (average around 15 years), middle-aged (about 40), aged (about 56) and long-lived (approximately 80). To avoid experimental bias, donors of different ages were distributed randomly across sequencing lanes. Using the same blood draw, the study looked at two additional independent replicas of 1 million unique cDNA reads for two donors, one aged 18 to 29 and the other aged 80 or older. What the research found in general, with its limitations: As age increased, observed TCR beta diversity per million T cells dropped in a roughly linear way, and a significant reduction was already evident by age 40. Conclusive comparison of naive and antigen-experienced compartments was prevented by the profiling of bulk unsorted PBMCs. The percentage of naive T cells measured by flow cytometry correlated strongly with observed TCR beta diversity. Estimates of total diversity based on one million sequenced T cells were considered lower bounds and underestimates. Compared with the aged group, more naive CD4+ T cells, fewer expanded clones and increased TCR diversity were shown by the long-lived group, suggesting age selection. Because the CMV infection status of the donors was unknown, age-related changes in expanded clonotypes may potentially have been confounded.

The approximately 41 donors, aged about 6 to 95 years, were systemically healthy Caucasian individuals from Russia. Each donor gave about 11 milliliters of peripheral blood, drawn into EDTA-treated Vacutainer tubes. Ficoll-Paque density-gradient centrifugation was used to isolate PBMCs, with at least 7 million obtained per sample. Total RNA was extracted from PBMCs with Trizol reagent, with at least 6 micrograms obtained per sample. Naive CD45RAhigh/CD27high T cell percentages were measured by flow cytometry on a PBMC aliquot from every donor. Libraries were constructed by 5' RACE. The instrument was an Illumina HiSeq 2500. The second PCR ran for roughly 6 to 11 cycles and used a J-beta primer mix along with a sample-barcoded 5' primer. Each TCR beta cDNA molecule received a unique molecular identifier from a template-switch 5' adaptor carrying 12 random nucleotides. At least 2.5 million CDR3-containing paired-end reads were obtained from each sample. First-strand cDNA synthesis was performed from all RNA using the Mint cDNA synthesis kit, with priming by a TRBC-specific oligonucleotide. Following uracil-DNA glycosylase treatment, all cDNA underwent a first 18-cycle PCR with the universal primers M1SS and BC2_uni_R. As for the authors' bioinformatics: For normalization, 1 million high-quality reads were randomly selected from each sample, with every read carrying a distinct molecular identifier. Instead of being binned into consensus sequences, reads with shared molecular identifiers were discarded. MiTCR, run with a Q25 quality threshold and the strictest error-elimination algorithm, handled CDR3 identification, clonotype clustering and error correction. A nonparametric unseen species model using Euler transformation provided a lower-bound estimate of total TCR beta diversity. TCRdb reran the public reads through fastp at Q25 and MiXCR, keeping productive beta chains. Records with the same CDR3 protein are collapsed into one entry carrying the most frequent genes and DNA. These V and J calls derive from TCRdb rather than the authors' analysis. This sample is represented by about 1.1 million distinct CDR3 sequences; around two fifths of them were singletons. Of the sample, 13% is held by the ten largest clones.

V has 3 bases trimmed and J has 3 bases trimmed; junction bases matching no gene number 5. Sequences SGHRS (CDR1) and YFSETQ (CDR2) are obtained from the germline V gene. From the cysteine through the phenylalanine, the CDR3 covers 16 amino acids. The CDR3 DNA has 48 bases and is translated from base 1. This clonotype was counted only a few times. Its binding antigen is unknown. Qualities for individual bases were not recorded, and no much larger clone is one base off. The TCR was taken from a man younger than 35 in good health. Material: blood. This sequence uses TRBV5-1 and TRBJ2-3, and TRBD2 aligns with 12 junction nucleotides. The CDR3 is CASSYTSGGITDTQYF. The DNA sequence is given as TGCGCCAGCAGCTACACTAGCGGGGGGATAACAGATACGCAGTATTTT. Here the CDR3 is joined to the reference TRBV5-1 and TRBJ2-3 genes, and the full variable domain is: KAGVTQTPRYLIKTRGQQVTLSCSPISGHRSVSWYQQTPGQGLQFLFEYFSETQRNKGNFPGRFSGRQFSNSRSEMNVSTLELGDSALYLCASSYTSGGITDTQYFGPGTRLTVL.